These 21 T cell receptor beta chains share one sample of origin, sequenced in a study of blood T cell repertoires in COVID-19. The table came from immunoSEQ multiplex PCR; TCRdb's copy has only in-frame clones and leaves some out. The top ten hold roughly a tenth of the sample, which has about 220,000 clones, around 80% seen once. The sequenced sample consisted of peripheral blood. The source is a middle-aged man with active or convalescent COVID-19.

V is TRBV9 and J is TRBJ2-1, with TRBD2 identical over 9 bases. V gave up 0 bases and J gave up 8 bases; unmatched junction bases: 18. Germline V gene sequence: CDR1 SGDLS, CDR2 YYNGEE. The CDR3 is 19 amino acids. This CDR3 is CASSVGDPQGSGRAYEQFF. The CDR3 coding sequence is TGTGCCAGCAGCGTAGGGGACCCTCAGGGTAGCGGGAGAGCATATGAGCAGTTCTTC.

This chain connects TRBV2 to TRBJ1-3; 7 positions match TRBD1. V lost 6 bases and J lost 4; bases outside the gene matches: 6. The CDR3 covers 14 residues. Germline V gene lookup returns CDR1 SNHLY and CDR2 FYNNEI. CDR3 in amino acids: CASSYTGEGNTIYF. The CDR3 bases are TGTGCCAGCAGCTATACAGGGGAAGGAAACACCATATATTTT.

The chain couples TRBV4-1 to TRBJ1-1, with 9 bases aligning to TRBD1. Germline V gives CDR1 MGHRA, CDR2 YSYEKL. Trimming removed 3 bases from V and 5 bases from J; junction bases left unmatched: 7. The CDR3 runs 15 residues. The CDR3 is CASSQDGQGRTEAFF. Written as DNA, the CDR3 is TGCGCCAGCAGCCAGGACGGACAGGGGAGGACTGAAGCTTTCTTT.

This clone was seen a handful of times. V usage is TRBV6-5 and J usage is TRBJ2-7; weak D call: TRBD2 (5 bases). The CDR3 is 15 amino acids. V gave up 6 bases and J gave up 0 bases, with 15 bases separating them. In germline, CDR1 is MNHEY, CDR2 SVGAGI. CDR3 DNA sequence: TGTGCCAGCAGCCTGACACGGGGTAGCTCCTACGAGCAGTACTTC. Translating it yields CASSLTRGSSYEQYF.

The chain is built from TRBV7-8 and TRBJ1-6, with a possible D match to TRBD1 (5 bases). Germline CDR1 SGHVS, CDR2 FQNEAQ. The germline V and J ends were trimmed by 4 bases and 9 bases, with 13 bases remaining between them. This CDR3 is built from 14 residues. The CDR3 region is CASSSQGGSSPLHF. CDR3 in DNA: TGTGCCAGCAGCTCCCAGGGAGGGAGTTCACCCCTCCACTTT.

V usage is TRBV7-2 and J usage is TRBJ1-6, with D perhaps matching TRBD1 (5 bases). Germline-derived CDR1 and CDR2 are SGHTA and FQGNSA. There are 15 residues in the CDR3. The germline V and J ends were trimmed by 6 bases and 7 bases, with 16 bases remaining between them. DNA for the CDR3: TGTGCCAGCAGTAATACGGGGGTACGGAATTCACCCCTCCACTTT. Protein product: CASSNTGVRNSPLHF.

The J gene is TRBJ2-3, the V gene TRBV2; 9 positions match TRBD2. The CDR3 extends over 15 amino acids. V lost 2 bases to trimming and J lost 3 bases; unmatched junction nucleotides: 3. From germline, CDR1 is SNHLY and CDR2 FYNNEI. CDR3 sequence reads: CASSEWRGGTDTQYF. The CDR3 DNA follows: TGTGCCAGCAGTGAATGGCGGGGGGGGACAGATACGCAGTATTTT.

The chain is built from TRBV10-1 and TRBJ2-2; 8 bases fit TRBD1. This CDR3 spans 14 amino acids. The germline gives CDR1 WNHNN, CDR2 SYGVQD (reference sequence). V lost 8 bases to trimming and J lost 0 bases; unmatched junction nucleotides: 2. CDR3 amino acids: CASGRGPNTGELFF. CDR3 DNA: TGCGCCAGCGGCAGGGGGCCGAACACCGGGGAGCTGTTTTTT.

The chain is built from TRBV19 and TRBJ2-4; 7 nucleotides align to TRBD2. The CDR3 loop spans 13 amino acids. In germline, CDR1 is LNHDA, CDR2 SQIVND (reference sequence). Unmatched junction bases numbered 7, after V lost 6 bases and J lost 8 bases. The CDR3: CASSLTSPDIQYF. CDR3 DNA sequence: TGTGCCAGTAGCCTGACTAGCCCAGACATTCAGTACTTC.

This clone was counted once. The chain has TRBV30 and TRBJ1-2; no reliable D call. Trimming took off 1 base at V and 7 bases at J, with 13 bases between the two ends. Germline V gene lookup returns CDR1 GTSNPN and CDR2 SVGIG (reference sequence). The CDR3 loop spans 13 amino acids. CDR3 sequence (DNA): TGTGCCTGGAGTGCTACCTGGCGGAGTGGCTACACCTTC. It encodes CAWSATWRSGYTF.

In this sample, this clone turned up a few times. The chain recombines TRBV7-9 with TRBJ1-6; D may be TRBD1 (5 bases). Germline values: CDR1 SEHNR, CDR2 FQNEAQ (reference sequence). V dropped 8 bases and J dropped 3 bases, with 11 bases sitting between them. CDR3 length: 14 amino acids. CDR3 coding DNA: TGTGCCAGCGCCGGGGGTCTCTATAATTCACCCCTCCACTTT. It yields the protein CASAGGLYNSPLHF.

This clone was counted a single time. The chain joins TRBV7-6 to TRBJ2-7, with 11 positions matching TRBD2. Unmatched junction bases numbered 6, after V lost 5 bases and J lost 3 bases. This CDR3 comprises 15 residues. Germline-derived CDR1 and CDR2 are SGHVS and FNYEAQ. The CDR3 loop reads CASSPPGLADYEQYF. CDR3 nucleotides: TGTGCCAGCAGCCCGCCGGGACTAGCGGACTACGAGCAGTACTTC.

The chain recombines TRBV5-4 with TRBJ2-1, with TRBD2 matching over 13 bases. CDR3 size: 18 residues. V lost 0 bases and J lost 9; bases outside the gene matches: 12. Germline V gene data show CDR1 as SGHNT and CDR2 as YYREEE (reference sequence). This CDR3 is CASSLGTSGRPRGGEQFF. The CDR3 DNA is TGTGCCAGCAGCTTGGGGACTAGCGGGAGACCTAGAGGCGGTGAGCAGTTCTTC. Full variable domain (rest looked up from reference TRBV5-4 and TRBJ2-1): ETGVTQSPTHLIKTRGQQVTLRCSSQSGHNTVSWYQQALGQGPQFIFQYYREEENGRGNFPPRFSGLQFPNYSSELNVNALELDDSALYLCASSLGTSGRPRGGEQFFGPGTRLTVL.

This chain connects TRBV29-1 to TRBJ2-1; D perhaps matches TRBD1 (7 bases). The germline V gene encodes CDR1 SQVTM and CDR2 ANQGSEA. This CDR3 is 14 amino acids long. V lost 4 bases and J 6 bases, leaving 16 bases between the germline ends. The CDR3 DNA reads as TGCAGCGTTGTTGTGGACAGGCGGGGCAATGAGCAGTTCTTC. This encodes CSVVVDRRGNEQFF.

The rearrangement joins TRBV4-1 to TRBJ2-2; possible D gene TRBD1, 7 bases. Trimming left V 1 base short and J 1 base short, with 10 bases between. There are 16 residues in the CDR3. In germline, CDR1 is MGHRA, CDR2 YSYEKL. In DNA, the CDR3 is TGCGCCAGCAGCCAAGGACAGGGAGGGAACACCGGGGAGCTGTTTTTT. Its protein is CASSQGQGGNTGELFF.

With regard to this clone: Other DNA sequences within the sample encode an identical CDR3. This sequence joins TRBV28 and TRBJ1-5; 9 bases map to TRBD1. The V gene end was trimmed by 5 bases and the J gene end by 5 bases; junction bases not matched to a gene: 4. Germline values: CDR1 MDHEN, CDR2 SYDVKM. The CDR3 sequence is 14 residues long. For the CDR3, the DNA is TGTGCCAGCAGTCCGGGACAGGGACATCAGCCCCAGCATTTT. Its translation: CASSPGQGHQPQHF.

This chain uses TRBV15 with TRBJ2-7; D may be TRBD1 (5 bases). The ends were cut back, 0 bases at V and 5 bases at J, with 11 bases in the middle. The CDR3 is 14 amino acids. The germline V gene has CDR1 LNHNV and CDR2 YYDKDF (reference sequence). The CDR3 DNA sequence: TGTGCCACCAGCAGAGATAGGACATCTGACGAGCAGTACTTC. This sequence encodes CATSRDRTSDEQYF.

The V and J genes are TRBV19 and TRBJ2-2, with D possibly matching TRBD2 (5 bases). Germline values: CDR1 LNHDA, CDR2 SQIVND (reference sequence). V gave up 6 bases and J gave up 1 base, with 15 bases separating them. CDR3 length: 16 residues. In DNA form, the CDR3 reads TGTGCCAGTAGAAGCGGTCCAGGACGGAACACCGGGGAGCTGTTTTTT. The encoded protein is CASRSGPGRNTGELFF.

V and J are TRBV19 and TRBJ1-4, with a possible D match to TRBD1 (6 bases). The CDR3 runs 17 residues. V lost 6 bases, J lost 7 bases, and 24 bases lay in between. The germline CDR1 and CDR2 sequences are LNHDA and SQIVND (reference sequence). CDR3: CASSPRDNREVSEKLFF. CDR3 DNA: TGTGCCAGTAGCCCGCGCGATAACAGGGAAGTAAGTGAAAAACTGTTTTTT.

The chain is built from TRBV7-9 and TRBJ2-1, with 15 bases identical to TRBD2. Germline CDR1 is SEHNR and CDR2 is FQNEAQ (reference sequence). After removal of 5 bases from V and 8 bases from J, the junction contained 7 bases not matched to a gene. This CDR3 region has 16 residues. The chain's CDR3 is CASSGGTSGRNDEQFF. In DNA form, the CDR3 reads TGTGCCAGCAGCGGAGGGACTAGCGGGAGGAACGATGAGCAGTTCTTC.

The chain couples TRBV2 to TRBJ2-6; tentative D call: TRBD2 (6 bases). The CDR3 is 17 amino acids. V shed 5 bases and J shed 1 base, with 15 bases lying between them. CDR1 and CDR2 from the germline V gene are SNHLY and FYNNEI. The CDR3 sequence is CASSWGGSSSGANVLTF. The CDR3 bases are TGTGCCAGCAGTTGGGGAGGCTCTTCGTCTGGGGCCAACGTCCTGACTTTC.